This paragraph covers one T cell receptor (beta chain) sequence. RNA transcripts served as the template for amplifying TCR beta CDR3 regions. A set of HTBI primers served as the primers for a first-round RT-PCR of the TCR CDR3. A single record per CDR3 protein comes from TCRdb applying MiXCR to the multiplex PCR reads. The sample lists 550,000 to 800,000 distinct CDR3 sequences, less than 20% occurring once. Cells are PBMCs isolated from more than 8.5 ml of fresh blood. The sample belongs to a study of T cells in Graves' hyperthyroidism and ophthalmopathy. The CDR3 has 15 amino acids. The germline CDR1 and CDR2 sequences are SGDLS and YYNGEE. V lost 2 bases and J lost 1, with 12 bases in between.

The source material was blood. J is TRBJ1-1 and V is TRBV9; D remains unclear. This receptor was taken from a young man with Graves' hyperthyroidism. CDR3 DNA: TGTGCCAGCAGCGTTCCCGACGGCCAGAACACTGAAGCTTTCTTT. Protein: CASSVPDGQNTEAFF.